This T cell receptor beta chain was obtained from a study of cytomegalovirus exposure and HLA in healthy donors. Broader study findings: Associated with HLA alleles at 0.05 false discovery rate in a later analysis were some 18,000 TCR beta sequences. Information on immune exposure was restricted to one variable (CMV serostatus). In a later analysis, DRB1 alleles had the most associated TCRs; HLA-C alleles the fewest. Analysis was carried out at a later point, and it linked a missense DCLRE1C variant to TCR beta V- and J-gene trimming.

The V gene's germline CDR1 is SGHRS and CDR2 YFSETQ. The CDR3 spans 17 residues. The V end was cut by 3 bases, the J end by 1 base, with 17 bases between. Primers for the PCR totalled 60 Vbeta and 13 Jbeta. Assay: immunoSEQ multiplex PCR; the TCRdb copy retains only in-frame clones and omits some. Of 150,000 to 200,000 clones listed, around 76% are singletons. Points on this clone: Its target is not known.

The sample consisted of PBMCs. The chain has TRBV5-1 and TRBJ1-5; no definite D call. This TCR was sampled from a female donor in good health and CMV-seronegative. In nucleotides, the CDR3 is TGCGCCAGCAGCTCTAGATGGGCAACGGGGAGCAATCAGCCCCAGCATTTT. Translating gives CASSSRWATGSNQPQHF.